Each of the 32 T cell receptor beta chains below was sequenced from the same sample in a study of human T cells and chemical hapten exposure. As to time point: patch test 3, about 24 weeks after DPC sensitization. Indicated treatment: therapeutic diphenylcyclopropenone sensitization with weekly scalp DPC. TCRdb ran MiXCR on the RACE reads and lists one entry per CDR3 protein. The sample contains 95,000 to 150,000 distinct CDR3 sequences, 11% of which appear only once. The sequencing used whole blood, collected in connection with sensitization to the hapten diphenylcyclopropenone (DPC). These receptors were taken from a woman in her forties or fifties with alopecia areata. Some clones in this sample may be carry-over from other donors' samples.

This clonotype has only a few counts. The chain employs TRBV18 and TRBJ1-1; a possible D gene is TRBD1 (5 bases). Germline V gene sequence: CDR1 KGHSH, CDR2 LQKENI. The V and J ends lost 2 bases and 1 base respectively, with 14 bases between them. This CDR3 is built from 16 residues. CDR3 region: CASSPGRGEGNTEAFF. The CDR3, as DNA: TGTGCCAGCTCACCAGGGAGGGGTGAGGGGAACACTGAAGCTTTCTTT.

The CDR3 DNA follows: TGTGCCAGCAGTGAAGCCAGAGGGTGGAACTATGGCTACACCTTC. The encoded protein is CASSEARGWNYGYTF. The V gene is TRBV2, the J gene TRBJ1-2; D gene ambiguous. CDR1 and CDR2 from the germline V gene are SNHLY and FYNNEI. Trimming pared 0 bases from V and 2 bases from J, leaving 10 bases between. This CDR3 contains 15 residues.

This clonotype appeared many times. This chain uses TRBV27 with TRBJ2-1; TRBD2 agrees at 12 bases. Unmatched junction bases numbered 2, after V lost 5 bases and J lost 9 bases. Germline CDR1 and CDR2: MNHEY and SMNVEV (reference sequence). CDR3 length equals 13 residues. CDR3 sequence (DNA): TGTGCCAGCAGTCTAGCGGGAGGGGGTGAGCAGTTCTTC. Translating it yields CASSLAGGGEQFF.

This clonotype was found many times. V usage is TRBV6-1 and J usage is TRBJ2-5; D ambiguous. The CDR3 is 11 residues long. Germline V gives CDR1 MNHNS, CDR2 SASEGT. Trimming removed 1 base at V and 7 bases at J, with 4 bases between. Here the CDR3 reads CASSEVGTQYF. The CDR3 DNA sequence: TGTGCCAGCAGTGAAGTAGGGACCCAGTACTTC.

There are many counts of this clonotype. The chain carries TRBV20-1 and TRBJ2-5; 11 bases align to TRBD2. CDR3 length: 15 amino acids. Germline loops: CDR1 DFQATT, CDR2 SNEGSKA (reference sequence). J lost 5 bases, V lost 0 bases, and 5 bases had no gene match. As DNA, the CDR3 is TGCAGTGCTAGAGAACTAGCGGGGGAGACCGAGACCCAGTACTTC. It codes for CSARELAGETETQYF.

The chain is built from TRBV29-1 and TRBJ2-1; 8 positions match TRBD1. V shed 5 bases and J 9 bases; nucleotides not matched to a gene: 6. The CDR3 covers 12 residues. Germline V gives CDR1 SQVTM, CDR2 ANQGSEA. The CDR3 here is CSVWTGIVEQFF. CDR3 DNA sequence: TGCAGCGTTTGGACAGGGATCGTTGAGCAGTTCTTC.

This clonotype has at least ten counts. The chain is built from TRBV20-1 and TRBJ2-3; D might be TRBD2 (5 bases). The V gene lost 3 bases and the J gene lost 1 base, with 8 bases spanning the gap. Germline V gene lookup returns CDR1 DFQATT and CDR2 SNEGSKA (reference sequence). The CDR3 contains 13 residues. CDR3 protein: CSARGSGTDTQYF. Here the CDR3 DNA reads TGCAGTGCTAGGGGTAGCGGCACAGATACGCAGTATTTT.

This clonotype was seen at least ten times. V is TRBV10-3 and J is TRBJ2-1; 11 bases are a match to TRBD2. The germline CDR1 and CDR2 sequences are ENHRY and SYGVKD. The CDR3 loop spans 12 amino acids. The junction had 3 bases not matched to a gene; V was cut back by 10 bases and J by 7 bases. CDR3 coding DNA: TGTGCCACCCGGACTAGCGGGAATGAGCAGTTCTTC. It encodes CATRTSGNEQFF.

This rearrangement joins TRBV6-5 to TRBJ2-7, with TRBD2 as a possible D gene (6 bases). Germline lookup yields CDR1 MNHEY and CDR2 SVGAGI. The CDR3 has 14 amino acids. V dropped 2 bases and J dropped 5 bases, with 13 bases sitting between them. CDR3 DNA: TGTGCCAGCAGTTACGGGGGGTCGGTGGACGAGCAGTACTTC. Residues: CASSYGGSVDEQYF.

The V gene is TRBV20-1, the J gene TRBJ2-5; 11 bases map to TRBD1. This CDR3 has 14 amino acids. Germline loops: CDR1 DFQATT, CDR2 SNEGSKA (reference sequence). The J segment lost 5 bases and the V segment lost 1 base, leaving 3 bases of the junction unmatched. CDR3 DNA sequence: TGCAGTGCTAGAGTGGACAGGGGGCCTGAGACCCAGTACTTC. This gives the protein CSARVDRGPETQYF.

The genes are TRBV18 and TRBJ2-2; 12 positions agree with TRBD2. This CDR3 spans 17 amino acids. With 3 bases clipped from V and 4 bases from J, the junction kept 6 bases outside the gene matches. Germline V gene data show CDR1 as KGHSH and CDR2 as LQKENI. The chain's CDR3 is CASSPLRLAGVTGELFF. The CDR3 DNA sequence: TGTGCCAGCTCACCTTTGAGACTAGCGGGAGTCACCGGGGAGCTGTTTTTT.

The chain employs TRBV20-1 and TRBJ1-3, with D unresolved. CDR1 is DFQATT, CDR2 SNEGSKA, per germline (reference sequence). Trimming shortened V by 1 base and J by 0 bases, and 7 bases separated the two germline ends. CDR3 size: 14 residues. DNA for the CDR3: TGCAGTGCTAGAGTTACAGCCTCTGGAAACACCATATATTTT. Translation gives CSARVTASGNTIYF.

In this sample, this clonotype turned up many times. This chain uses TRBV5-4 with TRBJ2-7; D may match TRBD1 or TRBD2 (6 bases each). There are 13 residues in the CDR3. V lost 3 bases to trimming and J lost 2 bases, with 9 bases between them. The germline CDR1 and CDR2 sequences are SGHNT and YYREEE (reference sequence). The CDR3 bases are TGTGCCAGCAGCTCAAGGGGGGCCTACGAGCAGTACTTC. Translated, it gives CASSSRGAYEQYF.

This clonotype has a count of ten or more. The V and J genes are TRBV11-3 and TRBJ2-7; D call uncertain. Per germline, CDR1 SGHNT and CDR2 YENEEA. The CDR3 is 14 amino acids. The V gene lost 5 bases and the J gene lost 2 bases, with 13 bases spanning the gap. CDR3 loop: CASSQTANAYEQYF. In nucleotides, the CDR3 is TGTGCCAGCAGCCAAACGGCAAATGCCTACGAGCAGTACTTC.

This clonotype was seen a handful of times. The chain joins TRBV24-1 to TRBJ2-3; TRBD2 agrees at 7 bases. This CDR3 region has 13 residues. The trim removed 12 bases at V and 6 bases at J, leaving 11 bases unmatched. In germline, CDR1 is KGHDR, CDR2 SFDVKD. Written as DNA, the CDR3 is TGTGCCTCTAGGGCGGGAGCTCGGGATACGCAGTATTTT. Translating it yields CASRAGARDTQYF.

This clonotype has a handful of counts. This chain uses TRBV7-8 with TRBJ2-7, with D maybe TRBD2 (5 bases). V was trimmed by 2 bases and J by 2 bases, leaving 10 bases between them. Germline lookup yields CDR1 SGHVS and CDR2 FQNEAQ. The CDR3 has 14 residues. CDR3 sequence: CASSLTDGTYEQYF. The CDR3 nucleotides are TGTGCCAGCAGCTTAACGGACGGGACCTACGAGCAGTACTTC.

This clonotype was picked up many times. The chain has TRBV7-7 and TRBJ2-5; 11 nucleotides line up with TRBD1. V trimming: 5 bases; J trimming: 5 bases; junction bases outside the gene matches: 4. Germline V gives CDR1 SSHAT, CDR2 FNYEAQ (reference sequence). The CDR3 spans 14 residues. CDR3 bases: TGTGCCAGCAGCAAGGACAGGGGGCCGGAGACCCAGTACTTC. Protein product: CASSKDRGPETQYF.

This clonotype was seen repeatedly, ten times or more. Germline is not matched at one junction end, which may reflect a read error. V and J are TRBV12-3 or TRBV12-4 and TRBJ2-7; TRBD1 agrees at 8 bases. The length of the CDR3 is 12 residues. This chain's CDR3 is CASSLPGQDNKF. The CDR3, as DNA: TGTGCCAGCAGTTTACCGGGACAGGACAATAAATTC.

This clonotype was observed a few times. The genes are TRBV20-1 and TRBJ1-3; D is unclear. Germline CDR1 is DFQATT and CDR2 is SNEGSKA (reference sequence). The V end was cut by 3 bases, the J end by 0 bases, with 9 bases between. There are 14 residues in the CDR3. Here the CDR3 DNA reads TGCAGTGCTAGGAAAGTCCTCTCTGGAAACACCATATATTTT. As protein: CSARKVLSGNTIYF.

This clonotype was observed a few times. The chain recombines TRBV2 with TRBJ2-3; possibly TRBD2 for D (5 bases). V was clipped by 7 bases and J by 5 bases, with 10 bases between them. The CDR3 has 12 amino acids. Per germline, CDR1 SNHLY and CDR2 FYNNEI. CDR3 sequence: CASKVGVDTQYF. In DNA form, the CDR3 reads TGTGCCAGCAAGGTCGGGGTAGATACGCAGTATTTT.

The CDR3 loop is CASSLRVSGGARTYNEQFF. The CDR3 DNA sequence: TGCGCCAGCAGCTTGAGGGTTAGCGGGGGGGCTCGGACCTACAATGAGCAGTTCTTC. The chain recombines TRBV5-1 with TRBJ2-1; 11 bases fit TRBD2. V was clipped by 1 base and J by 2 bases; unmatched bases: 11. Germline loops: CDR1 SGHRS, CDR2 YFSETQ. The CDR3 loop spans 19 amino acids.

The chain combines TRBV10-3 with TRBJ2-3, with a weak D call TRBD2 (5 bases). The CDR3 length is 16 residues. V was pared by 3 bases and J by 1 base, with 14 bases between. Germline CDR1 ENHRY, CDR2 SYGVKD. CDR3 in amino acids: CAISDPLVGGTDTQYF. The CDR3 DNA is TGTGCCATCAGTGACCCTCTAGTGGGAGGCACAGATACGCAGTATTTT.

The chain carries TRBV29-1 and TRBJ1-1, with TRBD1 as a possible D gene (5 bases). The germline V gene has CDR1 SQVTM and CDR2 ANQGSEA. The CDR3 runs to 14 residues. Trimming left V 6 bases short and J 4 bases short, with 18 bases between. In DNA, the CDR3 is TGCAGCGTGGGGGGGAGCAGGGACGGCACTGAAGCTTTCTTT. Amino acids: CSVGGSRDGTEAFF.

This chain joins TRBV7-2 and TRBJ2-1; 7 bases are a match to TRBD1. The CDR3 runs 14 residues. The junction had 13 bases not matched to a gene; V was cut back by 8 bases and J by 9 bases. Germline V gene data show CDR1 as SGHTA and CDR2 as FQGNSA. CDR3 coding DNA: TGTGCCAGCTCAACCGCCGGGACAGCACGTGAGCAGTTCTTC. Residues: CASSTAGTAREQFF.

This clonotype was picked up a small number of times. V gene TRBV4-1 combines with J gene TRBJ2-3; D may be TRBD2 (6 bases). Between the trimmed V and J ends, which lost 3 bases and 3 bases, there was a span of 7 bases. The germline V gene encodes CDR1 MGHRA and CDR2 YSYEKL. The CDR3 loop spans 13 amino acids. The CDR3 coding sequence is TGCGCCAGCAGCCAGGCGGGGACAGATACGCAGTATTTT. Protein sequence: CASSQAGTDTQYF.

The chain employs TRBV29-1 and TRBJ2-2, with 12 bases that match TRBD1. Losses at the gene ends were 7 bases for V and 4 bases for J; bases not matched to a gene: 7. This CDR3 is 15 amino acids long. Germline assignment: CDR1 SQVTM and CDR2 ANQGSEA. The CDR3 sequence is CSAGQGAIGTGELFF. CDR3 bases: TGCAGCGCGGGACAGGGGGCAATAGGCACCGGGGAGCTGTTTTTT.

This clonotype has at least ten counts. The V and J genes are TRBV10-2 and TRBJ2-5; D not resolved. Looked up from germline, CDR1 is WSHSY and CDR2 is SAAADI. Trimming removed 0 bases from V and 2 bases from J, with 7 bases in between. The CDR3 length is 14 residues. Written as DNA, the CDR3 is TGCGCCAGCAGTGAGTCGACTCGGCAAGAGACCCAGTACTTC. This sequence encodes CASSESTRQETQYF.

The CDR3 DNA sequence: TGTGCCAGTCATTACGTAATGAACACTGAAGCTTTCTTT. This sequence encodes CASHYVMNTEAFF. The J gene is TRBJ1-1, the V gene TRBV6-2 or TRBV6-3, with D unresolved. This CDR3 is built from 13 residues. V lost 9 bases and J lost 0, with 11 bases in between. Germline V gene data show CDR1 as MNHEY and CDR2 as SVGEGT.

This clonotype occurred a few times. This chain links TRBV27 with TRBJ1-2, with D possibly being TRBD1 (6 bases). CDR1 MNHEY and CDR2 SMNVEV come from the germline V gene (reference sequence). The CDR3 totals 13 residues. With 6 bases removed from V and 7 bases from J, the gap between germline ends came to 15 bases. CDR3 sequence (DNA): TGTGCCAGCAGCCAACAGGGATGGTCTGGCTACACCTTC. Translation: CASSQQGWSGYTF.

V is TRBV7-2 and J is TRBJ1-1; the match to TRBD1 covers 9 bases. Trimming at V came to 4 bases and at J to 4 bases, leaving 16 bases not matched to a gene. Germline V gives CDR1 SGHTA, CDR2 FQGNSA. This CDR3 has 18 residues. The CDR3 DNA reads TGTGCCAGCAGCTCGAACCGGACAGGGGCGACAACGTCCACTGAAGCTTTCTTT. Protein product: CASSSNRTGATTSTEAFF.

In this sample, this clonotype turned up many times. The chain is built from TRBV9 and TRBJ2-3, with D hard to call. CDR1 is SGDLS, CDR2 YYNGEE, per germline. The V end lost 2 bases, the J end lost 4 bases, and 5 bases lay between the germline ends. The CDR3 consists of 12 residues. CDR3 DNA sequence: TGTGCCAGCAGCGTCCAGCCAGATACGCAGTATTTT. This translates into CASSVQPDTQYF.

In this sample, this clonotype turned up many times. The chain links TRBV9 to TRBJ2-4; 10 nucleotides line up with TRBD1. J lost 0 bases, V lost 0 bases, and 9 bases had no gene match. Germline values: CDR1 SGDLS, CDR2 YYNGEE. The CDR3 is made up of 19 amino acids. The CDR3 loop reads CASSVGPGQGELAKNIQYF. In DNA, the CDR3 is TGTGCCAGCAGCGTAGGTCCAGGACAGGGGGAACTAGCCAAAAACATTCAGTACTTC.